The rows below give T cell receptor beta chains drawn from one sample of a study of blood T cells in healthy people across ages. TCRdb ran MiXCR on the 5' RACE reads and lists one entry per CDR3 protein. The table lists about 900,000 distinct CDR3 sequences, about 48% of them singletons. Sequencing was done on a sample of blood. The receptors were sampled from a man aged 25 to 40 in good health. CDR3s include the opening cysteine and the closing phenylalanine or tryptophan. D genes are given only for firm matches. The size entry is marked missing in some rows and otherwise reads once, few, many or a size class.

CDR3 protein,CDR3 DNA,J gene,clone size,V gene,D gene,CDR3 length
CSALYSGKGYTGELFF,TGCAGTGCCTTATATTCAGGGAAGGGGTACACCGGGGAGCTGTTTTTT,TRBJ2-2,-,TRBV20-1,-,16
CASSTGDSVGHEQYF,TGCGCCAGCAGCACGGGGGACAGCGTCGGTCACGAGCAGTACTTC,TRBJ2-7,-,TRBV5-1,-,15
CASSPTGGSADTQYF,TGTGCCAGCAGCCCGACGGGGGGGTCCGCAGATACGCAGTATTTT,TRBJ2-3,-,TRBV7-3,TRBD2,15
CASSYKRGVYEQYF,TGTGCCAGCAGTTACAAGAGGGGCGTCTACGAGCAGTACTTC,TRBJ2-7,few,TRBV6-5,-,14
CASSPPVTGGIQYF,TGTGCCAGCAGTCCCCCGGTGACAGGGGGCATTCAGTACTTC,TRBJ2-4,-,TRBV28,TRBD1,14
CASSDGGAGNEQFF,TGTGCCAGCAGTGACGGGGGGGCTGGCAATGAGCAGTTCTTC,TRBJ2-1,-,TRBV6-4,-,14
CASSERGRSETQYF,TGTGCCAGCAGTGAGAGGGGTCGGTCGGAGACCCAGTACTTC,TRBJ2-5,-,TRBV25-1,-,14
CASSLTGSQPQHF,TGTGCCAGCAGCTTAACAGGGTCCCAGCCCCAGCATTTT,TRBJ1-5,many,TRBV11-1,-,13
CASSRDWQNNEKLFF,TGCGCCAGCAGCCGAGATTGGCAGAATAATGAAAAACTGTTTTTT,TRBJ1-4,-,TRBV4-1,-,15
CASSQDRGNEQYF,TGCGCCAGCAGCCAAGATCGAGGAAACGAGCAGTACTTC,TRBJ2-7,many,TRBV4-3,-,13
CASSLSGDSSYEQYF,TGTGCCAGCAGTTTATCCGGGGATAGCTCCTACGAGCAGTACTTC,TRBJ2-7,-,TRBV27,-,15
CASFGPNTGELFF,TGTGCCAGCTTCGGCCCGAACACCGGGGAGCTGTTTTTT,TRBJ2-2,-,TRBV12-3/TRBV12-4,-,13
CASSLGRAQYF,TGTGCCAGCAGCCTGGGGAGGGCGCAGTATTTT,TRBJ2-3,few,TRBV28,TRBD2,11
CASSINSGANVLTF,TGTGCCAGCAGCATTAACTCTGGGGCCAACGTCCTGACTTTC,TRBJ2-6,-,TRBV12-3/TRBV12-4,-,14
CASSAKDSIAFF,TGCGCCAGCAGTGCAAAGGACAGCATAGCTTTCTTT,TRBJ1-1,-,TRBV10-2,-,12
CASSLKQANYGYTF,TGTGCCAGCAGTTTAAAACAGGCTAACTATGGCTACACCTTC,TRBJ1-2,-,TRBV12-3/TRBV12-4,-,14
CAWSAGSYEQYF,TGTGCCTGGAGTGCCGGCTCCTACGAGCAGTACTTC,TRBJ2-7,few,TRBV30,-,12
CASSFGLADAKNIQYF,TGTGCCAGCAGCTTCGGTCTAGCGGACGCCAAAAACATTCAGTACTTC,TRBJ2-4,few,TRBV13,TRBD2,16
CSVEFRGLTSYGYTF,TGCAGCGTTGAATTCAGGGGCCTCACATCCTATGGCTACACCTTC,TRBJ1-2,few,TRBV29-1,-,15
CASAEEGDTSYNEQFF,TGTGCCAGCGCCGAAGAGGGAGACACCTCCTACAATGAGCAGTTCTTC,TRBJ2-1,-,TRBV7-2,-,16
CASSSALAGTQETQYF,TGTGCCAGCAGTTCCGCCTTAGCGGGGACCCAAGAGACCCAGTACTTC,TRBJ2-5,once,TRBV6-5,TRBD2,16
CASSPLGGAKTGELFF,TGTGCCAGCAGCCCTCTCGGAGGGGCCAAGACCGGGGAGCTGTTTTTT,TRBJ2-2,-,TRBV7-2,-,16
CATSDPTGGSYEQYF,TGTGCCACCAGTGATCCGACAGGGGGGTCCTACGAGCAGTACTTC,TRBJ2-7,few,TRBV24-1,TRBD1,15
CASSPLGTGSYEQFF,TGTGCCAGCTCACCACTGGGGACGGGCTCCTACGAGCAGTTCTTC,TRBJ2-1,-,TRBV18,-,15
CASSQDSTSGVFAETQYF,TGCGCCAGCAGCCAAGATAGCACTAGCGGGGTATTTGCGGAGACCCAGTACTTC,TRBJ2-5,-,TRBV4-3,TRBD2,18
CASSQTENEQFF,TGCGCCAGCAGCCAAACTGAAAATGAGCAGTTCTTC,TRBJ2-1,-,TRBV4-3,-,12
CASSYRTGDYEQYF,TGTGCCAGCAGTTATAGGACAGGTGATTACGAGCAGTACTTC,TRBJ2-7,-,TRBV4-2,TRBD1,14
CATSDSGQADTQYF,TGTGCCACCAGTGATTCGGGACAGGCAGATACGCAGTATTTT,TRBJ2-3,-,TRBV24-1,TRBD1,14
CASSRPSKRGGGTDTQYF,TGTGCCAGCAGTCGCCCTTCGAAGCGGGGGGGCGGGACAGATACGCAGTATTTT,TRBJ2-3,-,TRBV6-1,TRBD2,18
CSAAKGDEQYF,TGCAGTGCTGCGAAAGGGGACGAGCAGTACTTC,TRBJ2-7,once,TRBV20-1,-,11
CSARVATTGEAFF,TGCAGTGCTAGAGTGGCAACGACGGGGGAAGCTTTCTTT,TRBJ1-1,-,TRBV20-1,-,13
CASRDRASTGELFF,TGTGCCAGCAGGGACAGGGCCAGCACCGGGGAGCTGTTTTTT,TRBJ2-2,-,TRBV12-3/TRBV12-4,TRBD1,14